The rows below give T cell receptor beta chains drawn from one sample of a study of beta chain features in type 1 diabetes. Method: immunoSEQ multiplex PCR; TCRdb's copy keeps in-frame clones and lacks some. The repertoire holds over 700,000 clones, with roughly 15% as singletons. The specimen was naive CD4+ T cells from blood. The receptor set was obtained from a woman aged 18-29 years in good health. CDR3s include the opening cysteine and the closing phenylalanine or tryptophan. Each record gives: V gene, J gene, clone size, D gene, CDR3 DNA, CDR3 protein. A D gene is named only where the DNA matches it firmly. Size values are once, few and many counts, or a class for expanded clones, and some rows have none.

TRBV7-9,TRBJ1-4,once,NA,TGTGCCAGCAGCCAGACGTTGACAAGCATACGCGAAAAACTGTTTTTT,CASSQTLTSIREKLFF
TRBV7-2,TRBJ1-5,few,NA,TGTGCCAGCAGCTCAGTGGGCCTTAGCAATCAGCCCCAGCATTTT,CASSSVGLSNQPQHF
TRBV28,TRBJ1-3,once,NA,TGTGCCAGCAATCGGGGGCTGAACACCATATATTTT,CASNRGLNTIYF
TRBV23-1,TRBJ2-7,few,TRBD1,TGCGCCAGTGCTTGTTACGGGACAGGCACCTACGAGCAGTACTTC,CASACYGTGTYEQYF
TRBV7-8,TRBJ1-1,NA,NA,TGTGCCAGCAGCGCGATTGGGGACACTGAAGCTTTCTTT,CASSAIGDTEAFF
TRBV7-3,TRBJ2-3,few,NA,TGTGCCAGCAGCCCCCGCGGACGGAGCACAGATACGCAGTATTTT,CASSPRGRSTDTQYF
TRBV9,TRBJ2-2,NA,NA,TGTGCCAGCAGCGTAAGAGCGGCGAACACCGGGGAGCTGTTCTTT,CASSVRAANTGELFF
TRBV7-9,TRBJ2-4,NA,NA,TGTGCCAGCAGCTTAAATCAGGGGAGGGACATTCAGTACTTC,CASSLNQGRDIQYF
TRBV7-2,TRBJ2-2,NA,NA,TGTGCCAGCAGCTTAGGGGGGCCGATGTTAGGTGGGGAGCTGTTTTTT,CASSLGGPMLGGELFF
TRBV5-4,TRBJ2-1,NA,TRBD2,TGTGCCAGCAGAAATAGGGCTAGCGGGACCTACAATGAGCAGTTCTTC,CASRNRASGTYNEQFF
TRBV5-1,TRBJ2-7,NA,NA,TGCGCCAGCAGCCCTCTCGGGGGATTCCTCTACGAGCAGTACTTC,CASSPLGGFLYEQYF
TRBV7-8,TRBJ2-7,NA,TRBD2,TGTGCCAGCAGCTTTAAGGGGTGGTCCGGGACTAGTACGTACGAGCAGTACTTC,CASSFKGWSGTSTYEQYF
TRBV18,TRBJ1-5,few,TRBD1,TGTGCCAGCTCATCCGACAGGGTTGATCAGCCCCAGCATTTT,CASSSDRVDQPQHF
TRBV29-1,TRBJ1-3,few,NA,TGCAGCGTGGGATTATCAGGAAACACCATATATTTT,CSVGLSGNTIYF
TRBV7-9,TRBJ2-3,NA,NA,TGTGCCAGCAGCTTAGCTCTACCTAGCACAGATACGCAGTATTTT,CASSLALPSTDTQYF
TRBV18,TRBJ1-2,NA,TRBD1,TGTGCCAGCTCAGGCGACAGGGCCCATGGCTACACCTTC,CASSGDRAHGYTF
TRBV9,TRBJ1-3,NA,NA,TGTGCCAGCAGCGCTCATGGATCCTCTGGAAACACCATATATTTT,CASSAHGSSGNTIYF
TRBV5-4,TRBJ1-5,NA,NA,TGTGCCAGCAGCTTGGGGGGGTGGAATAGCAATCAGCCCCAGCATTTT,CASSLGGWNSNQPQHF
TRBV18,TRBJ2-3,NA,NA,TGTGCCAGCTCACCGGACCTAACAGATACGCAGTATTTT,CASSPDLTDTQYF
TRBV7-2,TRBJ1-1,few,NA,TGTGCCAGCAGCTCCCAGATTAACACTGAAGCTTTCTTT,CASSSQINTEAFF
TRBV18,TRBJ2-5,NA,NA,TGTGCCAGCTCAATCAGACAGATGAGGAGTGGAGAGACCCAGTACTTC,CASSIRQMRSGETQYF
TRBV19,TRBJ2-7,NA,TRBD1,TGTGCCAGCAAACCGGGACAGGGTTACGAGCAGTACTTC,CASKPGQGYEQYF
TRBV15,TRBJ2-7,few,TRBD2,TGTGCCACCAGCAGGGGCGGGAGGTCCCTTCAGGAGCAGTACTTC,CATSRGGRSLQEQYF
TRBV4-3,TRBJ2-7,few,TRBD2,TGCGCCAGCAGCCCCCGAGCAGTCCTAGCGGGGGAGCAGTACTTC,CASSPRAVLAGEQYF
TRBV29-1,TRBJ2-7,NA,NA,TGCAGCGTTGGACAGGACTACGAGCAGTACTTC,CSVGQDYEQYF
TRBV4-2,TRBJ2-2,few,TRBD2,TGTGCCAGCAGCCCCCGTTGGACTAGCGGGGAGGTCGGCACCGGGGAGCTGTTTTTT,CASSPRWTSGEVGTGELFF
TRBV7-2,TRBJ2-7,few,NA,TGTGCCAGCAGCTTAGGGACAGGCGGGATGGTCGACGAGCAGTACTTC,CASSLGTGGMVDEQYF
TRBV7-2,TRBJ2-5,NA,TRBD1,TGTGCCAGCAGCTTGGGACAGCACCAAGAGACCCAGTACTTC,CASSLGQHQETQYF
TRBV13,TRBJ2-7,NA,NA,TGTGCCAGCGCCCTGGGGGGCCTCCGCTACGAGCAGTACTTC,CASALGGLRYEQYF
TRBV7-9,TRBJ2-2,NA,NA,TGTGCCAGCAGCTTAAATTTCGGCGGGGCGGGCACCGGGGAGCTGTTTTTT,CASSLNFGGAGTGELFF
TRBV28,TRBJ1-2,NA,NA,TGTGCCAGCAATGATGGAGACTATGGCTACACCTTC,CASNDGDYGYTF
TRBV28,TRBJ2-7,once,NA,TGTGCCAGCAGTCCCCCTGGCGGTTCCTACGAGCAGTACTTC,CASSPPGGSYEQYF
TRBV7-8,TRBJ2-7,NA,TRBD2,TGTGCCAGCAGTTTCAGCGGCGGGAGGGCCTACGAGCAGTACTTC,CASSFSGGRAYEQYF
TRBV7-8,TRBJ2-1,NA,NA,TGTGCCAGCAGCTTAGGTACGGGACAAAGCCTGTTCTTC,CASSLGTGQSLFF
TRBV2,TRBJ1-1,few,NA,TGTGCCAGCAGTGACCAAGGACGAAGAACTGAAGCTTTCTTT,CASSDQGRRTEAFF
TRBV7-6,TRBJ2-1,few,TRBD2,TGTGCCAGCAGCTTAGCGCTGGCTAGCGGGGTTTCCTACAATGAGCAGTTCTTC,CASSLALASGVSYNEQFF
TRBV14,TRBJ2-1,NA,NA,TGTGCCAGCAGCCAGGGGATGCCTTCCTACAATGAGCAGTTCTTC,CASSQGMPSYNEQFF
TRBV19,TRBJ2-3,once,TRBD1,TGTGCCAGTAGGGGGGACAGACCAGATACGCAGTATTTT,CASRGDRPDTQYF
TRBV28,TRBJ2-7,NA,NA,TGTGCCAGCAGTTTACCGGGGCGCTTGGCCTACGAGCAGTACTTC,CASSLPGRLAYEQYF
TRBV28,TRBJ1-1,NA,TRBD1,TGTGCCAGCAGTTTATATCACAGGGGAGTCACTGAAGCTTTCTTT,CASSLYHRGVTEAFF
TRBV7-2,TRBJ2-1,few,TRBD2,TGTGCCAGCCGGCCCATGGGACTAGCGGGAAAAAACTCCTACAATGAGCAGTTCTTC,CASRPMGLAGKNSYNEQFF
TRBV6-6,TRBJ2-1,few,TRBD2,TGTGCCAGCAGACCGAATAGCGGGAGAGGCTGGCGTGAGCAGTTCTTC,CASRPNSGRGWREQFF
TRBV28,TRBJ2-7,NA,TRBD2,TGTGCCAGTTCCAGCGGGGGGCTCTACGAGCAGTACTTC,CASSSGGLYEQYF
TRBV6-5,TRBJ2-6,NA,NA,TGTGCCAGCAAGGACAGCTCTGGGGCCAACGTCCTGACTTTC,CASKDSSGANVLTF
TRBV7-2,TRBJ2-3,NA,NA,TGTGCCAGCAGCTTTCAGGGGTTGGATACGCAGTATTTT,CASSFQGLDTQYF
TRBV6-5,TRBJ2-1,NA,NA,TGTGCCAGCAGAGCCGGGACTCGCCACTACAATGAGCAGTTCTTC,CASRAGTRHYNEQFF
TRBV5-1,TRBJ2-5,NA,TRBD1,TGCGCCAGCAGCTTACAGGGGGAGGTAGAGACCCAGTACTTC,CASSLQGEVETQYF
TRBV6-5,TRBJ2-7,few,NA,TGTGCCAGCAGTCCTGGGGGTTCCGGTTCCTACGAGCAGTACTTC,CASSPGGSGSYEQYF